A selection of T cell receptor beta chains follows, all from one sample in a study of blood T cell repertoires in COVID-19. Measured with immunoSEQ multiplex PCR; TCRdb has only the in-frame clones, and not every one. Here the sample spans around 250,000 clones, 80% to 90% being singletons. Specimen: peripheral blood. The receptors come from a woman in her seventies with COVID-19, enrolled during active disease. Both conserved end residues are part of each CDR3. Each record gives: CDR3 DNA, CDR3 protein, D gene, clone size, V gene, J gene. The D gene is left open where the match is weak. Clone sizes are given selectively: once, few, many, or a class where the clone is expanded.

TGTGCCAGTAGTACCCAGCGTAAGGTGTTGGGGGCGGTCACTGAAGCTTTCTTT	CASSTQRKVLGAVTEAFF	-	-	TRBV19	TRBJ1-1
TGTGCCAGCAGTTTCAGGGGCTATGGCTACACCTTC	CASSFRGYGYTF	-	-	TRBV28	TRBJ1-2
TGTGCCAGCACCCCACTAGCGGGTTACACCGGGGAGCTGTTTTTT	CASTPLAGYTGELFF	TRBD2	few	TRBV11-3	TRBJ2-2
TGTGCCAGCAGTTACATGGGACAGAATAATTCACCCCTCCACTTT	CASSYMGQNNSPLHF	TRBD1	-	TRBV6-5	TRBJ1-6
TGTGCCAGTAGTATTGTAGGGGGCCACACTGAAGCTTTCTTT	CASSIVGGHTEAFF	TRBD1	-	TRBV19	TRBJ1-1
TGTGCCACGACAGGGGGAGACTATGGCTACACCTTC	CATTGGDYGYTF	TRBD1	-	TRBV28	TRBJ1-2
TGTGCCAGCAGCTTGCGACAGGGGTTGAACATTCAGTACTTC	CASSLRQGLNIQYF	TRBD1	-	TRBV5-6	TRBJ2-4
TGTGCCTGGAAGTTTTGGGACAGGGGGGACACCGGGGAGCTGTTTTTT	CAWKFWDRGDTGELFF	TRBD1	-	TRBV30	TRBJ2-2
TGCGCCAGCAGCGTATCGACAGGGGGCATCGGGGAGCTGTTTTTT	CASSVSTGGIGELFF	TRBD1	-	TRBV5-1	TRBJ2-2
TGCGCCAGCAGCCCACTAGCTGGGAGTTCCACAGATACGCAGTATTTT	CASSPLAGSSTDTQYF	-	-	TRBV5-1	TRBJ2-3
TGTGCCATCAGCCGACAGGGTGACGAGCAGTACTTC	CAISRQGDEQYF	TRBD1	-	TRBV10-3	TRBJ2-7
TGTGCCAGCAGCTTTACTCGGGACGAGCAGTACTTC	CASSFTRDEQYF	-	few	TRBV7-9	TRBJ2-7
TGCGCCAGCAGGAGGACTAGCGGGATAGTTGAGCAGTTCTTC	CASRRTSGIVEQFF	TRBD2	-	TRBV4-1	TRBJ2-1
TGTGCCAGCAGCCACCTCTCCGGGACAGGGGGGGGCTACACCTTC	CASSHLSGTGGGYTF	TRBD1	once	TRBV3-1/TRBV3-2	TRBJ1-2
TGTGCCAGCACCGGGACTAGCGGAGAGACCCAGTACTTC	CASTGTSGETQYF	TRBD2	-	TRBV2	TRBJ2-5
TGCGCCAGCAAGGGCCAGGGTGAGAGAGTAAGCTCCTACAATGAGCAGTTCTTC	CASKGQGERVSSYNEQFF	-	-	TRBV10-2	TRBJ2-1
TGTGCCAGCAGCAGACAGGGGGGCCCCCCTGTTGAAAAACTGTTTTTT	CASSRQGGPPVEKLFF	TRBD1	-	TRBV11-2	TRBJ1-4
TGTGCCATCAGTTGGTTGGGACAGGGGGACGGCTACACCTTC	CAISWLGQGDGYTF	TRBD1	-	TRBV10-3	TRBJ1-2